These T cell receptor beta chains were read from a single sample in a study of blood T cell repertoires in COVID-19. The table came from immunoSEQ multiplex PCR; TCRdb's copy has only in-frame clones and leaves some out. The sample has more than 60,000 clones, roughly 87% seen once. Sequences were obtained from peripheral blood. The receptors were sampled from a woman of 80 years or more with acute or convalescent COVID-19. CDR3s include the opening cysteine and the closing phenylalanine or tryptophan. Fields, in order: CDR3 DNA, CDR3 protein, CDR3 length, D gene, J gene, clone size, V gene. D genes are given only for firm matches. Size is stated for part of the rows, as once, few or many counts, or as a class when the clone is expanded.

CDR3nt: TGCGCCAGCAGCGCAACGAGTAGCGGAGGTGCAGATACGCAGTATTTT
CDR3aa: CASSATSSGGADTQYF
len: 16
d_gene: NA
j_gene: TRBJ2-3
abundance: NA
v_gene: TRBV10-1

CDR3nt: TGTGCCAGCAGCTTGTGGCGGAGCTCCTACAATGAGCAGTTCTTC
CDR3aa: CASSLWRSSYNEQFF
len: 15
d_gene: NA
j_gene: TRBJ2-1
abundance: NA
v_gene: TRBV5-8

CDR3nt: TGCGCCAGCAGCCTTACATTCAGCGGGGGCACTGAAGCTTTCTTT
CDR3aa: CASSLTFSGGTEAFF
len: 15
d_gene: NA
j_gene: TRBJ1-1
abundance: once
v_gene: TRBV4-1

CDR3nt: TGTGCCAGCAGGGCTAGCGGATACAATGAGCAGTTCTTC
CDR3aa: CASRASGYNEQFF
len: 13
d_gene: TRBD2
j_gene: TRBJ2-1
abundance: NA
v_gene: TRBV9

CDR3nt: TGTGCCAGCTCACCGTTGTCAAGCCAAGATACGCAGTATTTT
CDR3aa: CASSPLSSQDTQYF
len: 14
d_gene: NA
j_gene: TRBJ2-3
abundance: NA
v_gene: TRBV18

CDR3nt: TGTGCCAGCGGAATAGCGGGAGGCGCCTCCTACGAGCAGTACTTC
CDR3aa: CASGIAGGASYEQYF
len: 15
d_gene: TRBD2
j_gene: TRBJ2-7
abundance: NA
v_gene: TRBV27

CDR3nt: TGTGCCAGCAGTTTAAGGGGGTCCAGCGGGAGGGCAAGTGATACGCAGTATTTT
CDR3aa: CASSLRGSSGRASDTQYF
len: 18
d_gene: TRBD2
j_gene: TRBJ2-3
abundance: NA
v_gene: TRBV27

CDR3nt: TGTGCCAGCAGCTTCACTAGCGTCGAGCAGTACTTC
CDR3aa: CASSFTSVEQYF
len: 12
d_gene: TRBD2
j_gene: TRBJ2-7
abundance: NA
v_gene: TRBV7-6

CDR3nt: TGTGCCAGCAGCTCTCAGACAGGGCCGGCCTACGAGCAGTACTTC
CDR3aa: CASSSQTGPAYEQYF
len: 15
d_gene: TRBD1
j_gene: TRBJ2-7
abundance: NA
v_gene: TRBV7-2

CDR3nt: TGTGCCAGTAGTATAAGATTAGGGGGTCAGAGCTCCTACAATGAGCAGTTCTTC
CDR3aa: CASSIRLGGQSSYNEQFF
len: 18
d_gene: NA
j_gene: TRBJ2-1
abundance: NA
v_gene: TRBV19

CDR3nt: TGTGCCAGTAGTCTTCAGAGGCTAGCGGCCAACACCGGGGAGCTGTTTTTT
CDR3aa: CASSLQRLAANTGELFF
len: 17
d_gene: TRBD2
j_gene: TRBJ2-2
abundance: NA
v_gene: TRBV19

CDR3nt: TGTGCCATCAGTGGTGGACAGGGGAACCAAGAGACCCAGTACTTC
CDR3aa: CAISGGQGNQETQYF
len: 15
d_gene: TRBD1
j_gene: TRBJ2-5
abundance: NA
v_gene: TRBV10-3

CDR3nt: TGTGCCAGCAGTTTCCTCAGGATTTCCCCGGATGGCTACACCTTC
CDR3aa: CASSFLRISPDGYTF
len: 15
d_gene: NA
j_gene: TRBJ1-2
abundance: NA
v_gene: TRBV27

CDR3nt: TGTGCCAGCAGTGAAAATAGGCGACAGTTGGGGGCCCACTTT
CDR3aa: CASSENRRQLGAHF
len: 14
d_gene: NA
j_gene: TRBJ1-6
abundance: NA
v_gene: TRBV6-1

CDR3nt: TGCGCCAGCAGGCTTCGGAGACAGGGGCCCATGAACACTGAAGCTTTCTTT
CDR3aa: CASRLRRQGPMNTEAFF
len: 17
d_gene: TRBD1
j_gene: TRBJ1-1
abundance: NA
v_gene: TRBV5-1

CDR3nt: TGTGCCAGCAGTTTACTAGCGGGGTCAGATACGCAGTATTTT
CDR3aa: CASSLLAGSDTQYF
len: 14
d_gene: TRBD2
j_gene: TRBJ2-3
abundance: NA
v_gene: TRBV28

CDR3nt: TGTGCCAGCAGTCCGACAGGGGGAAACACCATATATTTT
CDR3aa: CASSPTGGNTIYF
len: 13
d_gene: TRBD1
j_gene: TRBJ1-3
abundance: NA
v_gene: TRBV28

CDR3nt: TGTGCCAGCAGCCGGACAGGGTCTAATGAAAAACTGTTTTTT
CDR3aa: CASSRTGSNEKLFF
len: 14
d_gene: TRBD1
j_gene: TRBJ1-4
abundance: NA
v_gene: TRBV7-9

CDR3nt: TGTGCCAGCAGCTCCTCTTCCCGACAAGACACTGAAGCTTTCTTT
CDR3aa: CASSSSSRQDTEAFF
len: 15
d_gene: NA
j_gene: TRBJ1-1
abundance: NA
v_gene: TRBV7-2

CDR3nt: TGCGCCAGCAGCTTGGAAGCCTCCTACAATGAGCAGTTCTTC
CDR3aa: CASSLEASYNEQFF
len: 14
d_gene: NA
j_gene: TRBJ2-1
abundance: NA
v_gene: TRBV5-1

CDR3nt: TGTGCCAGCAGGAGACAGGGTGCTAACTATGGCTACACCTTC
CDR3aa: CASRRQGANYGYTF
len: 14
d_gene: TRBD1
j_gene: TRBJ1-2
abundance: NA
v_gene: TRBV27

CDR3nt: TGTGCCAGCGCGGCGGCAGGGGGCAACAATGAGCAGTTCTTC
CDR3aa: CASAAAGGNNEQFF
len: 14
d_gene: TRBD1
j_gene: TRBJ2-1
abundance: NA
v_gene: TRBV7-7

CDR3nt: TGTGCCAGCGCCAGGACAGGGGGCGCGGGGGAGACCCAGTACTTC
CDR3aa: CASARTGGAGETQYF
len: 15
d_gene: TRBD1
j_gene: TRBJ2-5
abundance: once
v_gene: TRBV25-1

CDR3nt: TGTGCCAGTAGTCGCCAGGGGGGCGTGGGGGAGCAGTACTTC
CDR3aa: CASSRQGGVGEQYF
len: 14
d_gene: NA
j_gene: TRBJ2-7
abundance: NA
v_gene: TRBV19

CDR3nt: TGTGCCAGCACCCCCTCGGAGGGAAGCTACACCTTC
CDR3aa: CASTPSEGSYTF
len: 12
d_gene: NA
j_gene: TRBJ1-2
abundance: NA
v_gene: TRBV2

CDR3nt: TGTGCCAGCAGTGAAAGGGCGGTGGGGCGCACAGATACGCAGTATTTT
CDR3aa: CASSERAVGRTDTQYF
len: 16
d_gene: NA
j_gene: TRBJ2-3
abundance: NA
v_gene: TRBV2

CDR3nt: TGTGCCAGCAGTCCCACCAGGTTCTATGGCTACACCTTC
CDR3aa: CASSPTRFYGYTF
len: 13
d_gene: NA
j_gene: TRBJ1-2
abundance: NA
v_gene: TRBV7-8

CDR3nt: TGTGCCAGCAGTATCGACGTGAGGGATTCACCCCTCCACTTT
CDR3aa: CASSIDVRDSPLHF
len: 14
d_gene: NA
j_gene: TRBJ1-6
abundance: NA
v_gene: TRBV6-1

CDR3nt: TGTGCCAGCAGCTTACAGAGGATGAACACTGAAGCTTTCTTT
CDR3aa: CASSLQRMNTEAFF
len: 14
d_gene: NA
j_gene: TRBJ1-1
abundance: NA
v_gene: TRBV7-2

CDR3nt: TGTGCCAGCAACTTTGCGTTAGGGGGCGAGACTGAAGCTTTCTTT
CDR3aa: CASNFALGGETEAFF
len: 15
d_gene: TRBD1
j_gene: TRBJ1-1
abundance: few
v_gene: TRBV5-4

CDR3nt: TGTGCCAGCAGTCTCATAACGCCGGGACTAGAGTCCTATGAGCAGTTCTTC
CDR3aa: CASSLITPGLESYEQFF
len: 17
d_gene: TRBD2
j_gene: TRBJ2-1
abundance: NA
v_gene: TRBV6-6

CDR3nt: TGTGCCAGCAGCTCCCACGGGACAGGATACGAGCAGTACTTC
CDR3aa: CASSSHGTGYEQYF
len: 14
d_gene: TRBD1
j_gene: TRBJ2-7
abundance: NA
v_gene: TRBV7-2

CDR3nt: TGTGCCACGAGCTCTGGGGCCAACGTCCTGACTTTC
CDR3aa: CATSSGANVLTF
len: 12
d_gene: NA
j_gene: TRBJ2-6
abundance: NA
v_gene: TRBV24-1

CDR3nt: TGTGCCAGTAGTATAGATGGACAGGCTTCCTACGAGCAGTACTTC
CDR3aa: CASSIDGQASYEQYF
len: 15
d_gene: TRBD1
j_gene: TRBJ2-7
abundance: NA
v_gene: TRBV19

CDR3nt: TGTGCCAGCAGCCGTGGACTAGCGGGATCCGCGAACACCGGGGAGCTGTTTTTT
CDR3aa: CASSRGLAGSANTGELFF
len: 18
d_gene: TRBD2
j_gene: TRBJ2-2
abundance: few
v_gene: TRBV7-9

CDR3nt: TGTGCCAGCAGCCCCACCTTGAGCACCACTATTGACGAGCAGTACTTC
CDR3aa: CASSPTLSTTIDEQYF
len: 16
d_gene: NA
j_gene: TRBJ2-7
abundance: NA
v_gene: TRBV7-7

CDR3nt: TGTGCCACCAGTGACCATGGAGGGCCCTCGGGAGATACGCAGTATTTT
CDR3aa: CATSDHGGPSGDTQYF
len: 16
d_gene: NA
j_gene: TRBJ2-3
abundance: NA
v_gene: TRBV24-1

CDR3nt: TGTGCCAGCAGCTCCACCCCGCCACTAGCGCTCCAGTTCTTC
CDR3aa: CASSSTPPLALQFF
len: 14
d_gene: TRBD2
j_gene: TRBJ2-1
abundance: few
v_gene: TRBV14

CDR3nt: TGTGCCAGCAGTTACTGGGGCGGACCCCAAGAGACCCAGTACTTC
CDR3aa: CASSYWGGPQETQYF
len: 15
d_gene: NA
j_gene: TRBJ2-5
abundance: NA
v_gene: TRBV6-6

CDR3nt: TGTGCCAGCAGCAAAGACGGGGGTGGGGCGCCGGACACTGAAGCTTTCTTT
CDR3aa: CASSKDGGGAPDTEAFF
len: 17
d_gene: NA
j_gene: TRBJ1-1
abundance: NA
v_gene: TRBV21-1

CDR3nt: TGCGCCAGCAGTCAAGTCGCAGGGGGCAACACTGAAGCTTTCTTT
CDR3aa: CASSQVAGGNTEAFF
len: 15
d_gene: TRBD1
j_gene: TRBJ1-1
abundance: NA
v_gene: TRBV23-1

CDR3nt: TGCGCCAGCAGCCAGGGTCTAGAAACTGAAGCTTTCTTT
CDR3aa: CASSQGLETEAFF
len: 13
d_gene: NA
j_gene: TRBJ1-1
abundance: NA
v_gene: TRBV4-1

CDR3nt: TGTGCCAGCAGTTACTCTTATCCCGTGGAGCGGGGCAGAAAGGGGGACTTC
CDR3aa: CASSYSYPVERGRKGDF
len: 17
d_gene: NA
j_gene: TRBJ2-7
abundance: few
v_gene: TRBV6-2/TRBV6-3

CDR3nt: TGTGCCAGCAGCTCCCTCGTTAGCGGGCTCTACAATGAGCAGTTCTTC
CDR3aa: CASSSLVSGLYNEQFF
len: 16
d_gene: TRBD2
j_gene: TRBJ2-1
abundance: NA
v_gene: TRBV27

CDR3nt: TGCGCCAGCAGTGGCGTCCAACCCTACGAGCAGTACTTC
CDR3aa: CASSGVQPYEQYF
len: 13
d_gene: NA
j_gene: TRBJ2-7
abundance: NA
v_gene: TRBV10-2

CDR3nt: TGTGCCAGCAGCGCGGGGACAGGGGGCTTTTCCCGACATGGCGAGCAGTACTTC
CDR3aa: CASSAGTGGFSRHGEQYF
len: 18
d_gene: TRBD1
j_gene: TRBJ2-7
abundance: NA
v_gene: TRBV7-8

CDR3nt: TGCAGCGTTGGGGTCACCTCGGGGGGTGAGCAGTTCTTC
CDR3aa: CSVGVTSGGEQFF
len: 13
d_gene: TRBD2
j_gene: TRBJ2-1
abundance: NA
v_gene: TRBV29-1

CDR3nt: TGTGCCAGCAACCGGGACAGGGGACGAGAAAAACTGTTTTTT
CDR3aa: CASNRDRGREKLFF
len: 14
d_gene: TRBD1
j_gene: TRBJ1-4
abundance: NA
v_gene: TRBV2

CDR3nt: TGCAGCGTTGAAGATTGGTGGCAGGGTGGGGAGACCCAGTACTTC
CDR3aa: CSVEDWWQGGETQYF
len: 15
d_gene: NA
j_gene: TRBJ2-5
abundance: NA
v_gene: TRBV29-1

CDR3nt: TGTGCCAGCAGCCGGGAGGGGGGGGCCTACAATGAGCAGTTCTTC
CDR3aa: CASSREGGAYNEQFF
len: 15
d_gene: TRBD2
j_gene: TRBJ2-1
abundance: NA
v_gene: TRBV5-4

CDR3nt: TGCGCCAGCAGCCAACCCCAGGGCACTGAAGCTTTCTTT
CDR3aa: CASSQPQGTEAFF
len: 13
d_gene: NA
j_gene: TRBJ1-1
abundance: NA
v_gene: TRBV4-1

CDR3nt: TGTGCCAGCAGTCCCTGGACAGTAACAACCTACGAGCAGTACTTC
CDR3aa: CASSPWTVTTYEQYF
len: 15
d_gene: NA
j_gene: TRBJ2-7
abundance: NA
v_gene: TRBV27

CDR3nt: TGCGCCAGCAGCTCAGGGACAGCAACTAATGAAAAACTGTTTTTT
CDR3aa: CASSSGTATNEKLFF
len: 15
d_gene: TRBD1
j_gene: TRBJ1-4
abundance: NA
v_gene: TRBV5-1

CDR3nt: TGTGCCAGCAGACCGGACAGGGAGAAAGGCTACACCTTC
CDR3aa: CASRPDREKGYTF
len: 13
d_gene: TRBD1
j_gene: TRBJ1-2
abundance: NA
v_gene: TRBV12-3/TRBV12-4

CDR3nt: TGTGCCAGCAGTTCACCGATAGCGGGATTCTACAATGAGCAGTTCTTC
CDR3aa: CASSSPIAGFYNEQFF
len: 16
d_gene: TRBD2
j_gene: TRBJ2-1
abundance: NA
v_gene: TRBV28

CDR3nt: TGTGCCAGCAGTTCGAGCGGGGTGGCTCAGTTCTTC
CDR3aa: CASSSSGVAQFF
len: 12
d_gene: TRBD2
j_gene: TRBJ2-1
abundance: NA
v_gene: TRBV6-5